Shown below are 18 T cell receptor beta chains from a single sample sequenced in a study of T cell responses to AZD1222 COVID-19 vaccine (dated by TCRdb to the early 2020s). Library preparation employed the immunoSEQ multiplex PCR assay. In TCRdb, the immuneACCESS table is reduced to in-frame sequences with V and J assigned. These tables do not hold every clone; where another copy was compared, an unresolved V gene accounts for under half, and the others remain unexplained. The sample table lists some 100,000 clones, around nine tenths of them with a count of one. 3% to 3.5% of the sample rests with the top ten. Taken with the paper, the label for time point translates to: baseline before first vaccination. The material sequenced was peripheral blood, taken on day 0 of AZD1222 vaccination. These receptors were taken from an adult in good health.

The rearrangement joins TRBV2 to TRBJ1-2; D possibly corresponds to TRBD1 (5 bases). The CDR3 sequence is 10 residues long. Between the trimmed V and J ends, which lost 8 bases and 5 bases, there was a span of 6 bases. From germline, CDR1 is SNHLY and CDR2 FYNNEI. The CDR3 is CASGGYGYTF. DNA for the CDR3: TGTGCCAGCGGGGGATATGGCTACACCTTC.

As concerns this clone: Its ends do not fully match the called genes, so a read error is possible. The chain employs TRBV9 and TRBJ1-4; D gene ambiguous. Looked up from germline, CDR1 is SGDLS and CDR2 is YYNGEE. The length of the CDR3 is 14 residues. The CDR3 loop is CASRSDPINGKLFF. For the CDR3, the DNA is TGTGCCAGCAGATCGGACCCAATCAATGGAAAACTGTTTTTT.

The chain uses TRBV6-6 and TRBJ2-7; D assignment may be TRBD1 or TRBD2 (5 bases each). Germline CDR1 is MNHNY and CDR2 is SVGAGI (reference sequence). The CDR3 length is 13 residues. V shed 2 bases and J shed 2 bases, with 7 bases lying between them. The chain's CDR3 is CASSYRDPYEQYF. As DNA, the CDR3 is TGTGCCAGCAGTTACCGGGACCCCTACGAGCAGTACTTC.

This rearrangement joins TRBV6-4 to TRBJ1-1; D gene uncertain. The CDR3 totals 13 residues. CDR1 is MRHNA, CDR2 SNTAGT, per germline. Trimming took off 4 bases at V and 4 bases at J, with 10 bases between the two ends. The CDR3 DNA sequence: TGTGCCAGCAGTGTGCAGGCAGGCACTGAAGCTTTCTTT. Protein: CASSVQAGTEAFF.

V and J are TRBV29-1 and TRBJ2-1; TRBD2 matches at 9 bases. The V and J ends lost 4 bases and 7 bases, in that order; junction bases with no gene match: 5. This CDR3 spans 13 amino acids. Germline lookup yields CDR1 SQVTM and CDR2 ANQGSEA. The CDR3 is CSVVAGVRNEQFF. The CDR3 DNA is TGCAGCGTTGTAGCGGGGGTAAGAAATGAGCAGTTCTTC.

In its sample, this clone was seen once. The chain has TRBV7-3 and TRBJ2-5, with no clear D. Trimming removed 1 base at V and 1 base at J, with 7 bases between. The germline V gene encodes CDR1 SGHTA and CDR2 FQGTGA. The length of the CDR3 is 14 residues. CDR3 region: CASSLSHSQETQYF. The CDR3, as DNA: TGTGCCAGCAGCTTAAGCCACTCCCAAGAGACCCAGTACTTC.

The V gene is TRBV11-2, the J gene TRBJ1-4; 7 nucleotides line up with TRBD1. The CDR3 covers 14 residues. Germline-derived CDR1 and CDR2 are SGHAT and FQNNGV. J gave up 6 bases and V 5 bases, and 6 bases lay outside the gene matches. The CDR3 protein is CASSPTTGYEKLFF. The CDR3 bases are TGTGCCAGCAGCCCGACGACAGGGTATGAAAAACTGTTTTTT.

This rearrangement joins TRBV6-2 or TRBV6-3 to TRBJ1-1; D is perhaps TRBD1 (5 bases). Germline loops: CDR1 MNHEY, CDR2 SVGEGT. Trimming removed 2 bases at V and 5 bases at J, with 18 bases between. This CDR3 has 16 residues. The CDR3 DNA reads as TGTGCCAGCAGTTACGAAGAGGGGATTCCACCTACTGAAGCTTTCTTT. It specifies CASSYEEGIPPTEAFF.

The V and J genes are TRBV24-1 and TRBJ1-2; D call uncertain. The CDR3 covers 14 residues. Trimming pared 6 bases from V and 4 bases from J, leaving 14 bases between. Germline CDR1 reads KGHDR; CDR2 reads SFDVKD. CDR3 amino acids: CATSPRAPPYGYTF. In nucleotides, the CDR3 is TGTGCCACCAGTCCGAGGGCTCCCCCCTATGGCTACACCTTC.

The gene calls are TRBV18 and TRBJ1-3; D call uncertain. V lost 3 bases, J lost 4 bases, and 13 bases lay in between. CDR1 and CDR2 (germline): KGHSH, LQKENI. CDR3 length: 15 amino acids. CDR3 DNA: TGTGCCAGCTCACCTATGGGAACCCTGGGAAACACCATATATTTT. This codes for CASSPMGTLGNTIYF.

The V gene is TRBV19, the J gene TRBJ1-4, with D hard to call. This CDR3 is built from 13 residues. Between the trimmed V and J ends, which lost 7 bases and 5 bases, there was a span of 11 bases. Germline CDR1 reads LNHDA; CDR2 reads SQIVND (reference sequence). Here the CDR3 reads CASTQSGNEKLFF. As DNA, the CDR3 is TGTGCCAGTACCCAATCGGGGAATGAAAAACTGTTTTTT.

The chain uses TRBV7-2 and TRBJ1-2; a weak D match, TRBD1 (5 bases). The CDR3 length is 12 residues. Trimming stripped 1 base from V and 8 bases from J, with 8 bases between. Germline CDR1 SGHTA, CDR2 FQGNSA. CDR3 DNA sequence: TGTGCCAGCAGCTTAGACTGGGGGGGCTACACCTTC. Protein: CASSLDWGGYTF.

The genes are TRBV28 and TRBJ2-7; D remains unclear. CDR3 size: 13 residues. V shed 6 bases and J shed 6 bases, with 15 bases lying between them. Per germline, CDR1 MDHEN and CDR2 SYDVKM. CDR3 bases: TGTGCCAGCAGCTACCCTAACTCCGGCGAGCAGTACTTC. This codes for CASSYPNSGEQYF.

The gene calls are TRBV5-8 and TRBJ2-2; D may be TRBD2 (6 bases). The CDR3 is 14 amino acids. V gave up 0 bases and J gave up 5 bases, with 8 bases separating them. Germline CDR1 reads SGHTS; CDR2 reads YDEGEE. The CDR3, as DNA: TGTGCCAGCAGCTTGGCGGCGGGAACCGGGGAGCTGTTTTTT. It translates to CASSLAAGTGELFF.

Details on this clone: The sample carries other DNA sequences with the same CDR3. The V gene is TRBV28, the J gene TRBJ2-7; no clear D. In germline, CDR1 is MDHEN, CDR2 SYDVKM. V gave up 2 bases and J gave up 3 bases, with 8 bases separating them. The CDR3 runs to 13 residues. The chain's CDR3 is CASSLAPRYEQYF. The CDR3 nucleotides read TGTGCCAGCAGTTTAGCCCCTCGCTACGAGCAGTACTTC.

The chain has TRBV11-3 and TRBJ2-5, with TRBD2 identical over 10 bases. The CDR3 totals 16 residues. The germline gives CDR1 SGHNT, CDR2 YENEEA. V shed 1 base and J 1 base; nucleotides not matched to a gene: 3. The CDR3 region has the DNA TGTGCCAGCAGCTTAGGGGCTAGCGGGGGCCAAGAGACCCAGTACTTC. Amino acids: CASSLGASGGQETQYF.

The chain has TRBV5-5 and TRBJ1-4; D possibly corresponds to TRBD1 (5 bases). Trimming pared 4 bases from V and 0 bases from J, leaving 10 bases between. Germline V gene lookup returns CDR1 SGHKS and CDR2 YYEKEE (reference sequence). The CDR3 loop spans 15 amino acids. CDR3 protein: CASSTPQATNEKLFF. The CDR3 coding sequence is TGTGCCAGCAGCACCCCACAGGCAACTAATGAAAAACTGTTTTTT.

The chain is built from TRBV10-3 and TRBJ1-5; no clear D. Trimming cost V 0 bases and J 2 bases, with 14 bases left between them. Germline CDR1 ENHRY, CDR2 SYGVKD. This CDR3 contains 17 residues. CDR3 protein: CAISESPKGQGNQPQHF. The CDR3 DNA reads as TGTGCCATCAGTGAGTCCCCGAAAGGGCAGGGCAATCAGCCCCAGCATTTT.